This passage covers 14 T cell receptor beta chains from one sample sequenced in a study of long-term antiretroviral therapy in people with HIV. Investigators performed immunoSEQ version v3.0 at survey level. Profiling relied on immunoSEQ multiplex PCR, and the TCRdb table lists in-frame clones only, not all of them. Of about 43,000 clones listed, 94% were seen once; the top ten hold roughly 2.3%. Sequenced material: unsorted PBMCs, taken 9.2 years after starting antiretroviral therapy. The source of these receptors is a man aged 25 to 40 with HIV.

This clone was seen only once. The chain carries TRBV7-3 and TRBJ1-1; D may be TRBD1 (6 bases). Deletions cut 5 bases from V and 0 bases from J, with 19 bases between. The CDR3 is 17 amino acids. Germline CDR1 and CDR2: SGHTA and FQGTGA. CDR3: CASSAQSLQGLNTEAFF. In DNA, the CDR3 is TGTGCCAGCAGCGCGCAGAGCTTACAGGGATTGAACACTGAAGCTTTCTTT.

This chain uses TRBV28 with TRBJ2-7; D is unresolved. The germline V and J ends were trimmed by 6 bases and 9 bases, with 15 bases remaining between them. This CDR3 is built from 12 residues. Germline CDR1 reads MDHEN; CDR2 reads SYDVKM. The DNA of the CDR3 is TGTGCCAGCAGCCTTACTGAGTCGGGGCAGTACTTC. Protein product: CASSLTESGQYF.

V and J are TRBV2 and TRBJ2-7; D not certain. The CDR3 contains 13 residues. Germline lookup yields CDR1 SNHLY and CDR2 FYNNEI. CDR3 residues: CAITDQISYEQYF. DNA of the CDR3: TGTGCGATAACTGACCAGATTTCCTACGAGCAGTACTTC.

V usage is TRBV15 and J usage is TRBJ1-5, with a possible D match to TRBD1 (6 bases). V was trimmed by 1 base and J by 4 bases, leaving 14 bases between them. The CDR3 is 16 amino acids. The V gene's germline CDR1 is LNHNV and CDR2 YYDKDF (reference sequence). DNA of the CDR3: TGTGCCACCAGCAGAGGGGGCAGGGGAAGAAATCAGCCCCAGCATTTT. Encoded protein: CATSRGGRGRNQPQHF.

This chain links TRBV5-1 with TRBJ2-3; D might be TRBD1 (6 bases). The CDR3 runs to 15 residues. The V gene's germline CDR1 is SGHRS and CDR2 YFSETQ. V was trimmed by 2 bases and J by 5 bases, leaving 15 bases between them. CDR3 residues: CASSFGGRFGDTQYF. CDR3 in DNA: TGCGCCAGCAGCTTTGGGGGCCGTTTCGGAGATACGCAGTATTTT.

The rearrangement links TRBV25-1 to TRBJ1-2; D is unclear. Between the trimmed V and J ends, which lost 2 bases and 2 bases, there was a span of 9 bases. There are 14 residues in the CDR3. In germline, CDR1 is MGHDK, CDR2 SYGVNS. The CDR3 is CASSEPMGNYGYTF. CDR3 DNA: TGTGCCAGCAGTGAACCCATGGGGAACTATGGCTACACCTTC.

The rearrangement uses TRBV9 and TRBJ2-3; no clear D. Germline V gene data show CDR1 as SGDLS and CDR2 as YYNGEE. The CDR3 consists of 15 residues. V lost 0 bases and J lost 0, with 8 bases in between. The CDR3, as DNA: TGTGCCAGCAGCGTAGACTTCTCTAGCACAGATACGCAGTATTTT. It encodes CASSVDFSSTDTQYF.

V gene TRBV4-2 combines with J gene TRBJ1-3; D unresolved. Trimming pared 0 bases from V and 3 bases from J, leaving 12 bases between. This CDR3 has 16 residues. Germline lookup yields CDR1 LGHNA and CDR2 YNFKEQ. CDR3 bases: TGTGCCAGCAGCCAAGATGGAACCTTGGGTGGAAACACCATATATTTT. Protein sequence: CASSQDGTLGGNTIYF.

The genes are TRBV28 and TRBJ2-7; 7 bases fit TRBD2. Germline CDR1 reads MDHEN; CDR2 reads SYDVKM. V lost 7 bases to trimming and J lost 13 bases; unmatched junction nucleotides: 13. The CDR3 length is 12 residues. CDR3 coding DNA: TGTGCCAGCACCGGACCAGGGAGGGGAAGTTACTTC. Protein sequence: CASTGPGRGSYF.

V usage is TRBV5-1 and J usage is TRBJ1-4; no clear D. V gave up 3 bases and J gave up 4 bases, with 4 bases separating them. The CDR3 covers 12 residues. CDR1 is SGHRS and CDR2 is YFSETQ in the germline V gene. The CDR3 coding sequence is TGCGCCAGCAGCTCCGATAATGAAAAACTGTTTTTT. Translating gives CASSSDNEKLFF.

This clone was detected only once. CDR3 DNA: TGTGCCAGCAGCGGTGGTGGGGACAGCGGCGGGAATCAGCCCCAGCATTTT. Translation: CASSGGGDSGGNQPQHF. The chain employs TRBV7-9 and TRBJ1-5, with 7 positions matching TRBD1. Germline assignment: CDR1 SEHNR and CDR2 FQNEAQ (reference sequence). J gave up 4 bases and V 5 bases, and 14 bases lay outside the gene matches. This CDR3 is 17 amino acids long.

This rearrangement joins TRBV29-1 to TRBJ1-5, with a possible D match to TRBD1 (5 bases). CDR1 SQVTM and CDR2 ANQGSEA come from the germline V gene. The CDR3 spans 13 residues. V shed 6 bases and J shed 2 bases, with 11 bases lying between them. CDR3 coding DNA: TGCAGCGTCAGGGATTACGGCAATCAGCCCCAGCATTTT. Amino acids: CSVRDYGNQPQHF.

This sequence joins TRBV7-8 and TRBJ2-3, with D hard to call. The CDR3 runs 14 residues. V shed 1 base and J shed 3 bases, with 8 bases lying between them. Germline V lookup: CDR1 SGHVS, CDR2 FQNEAQ. The chain's CDR3 is CASSLVSETDTQYF. The CDR3 DNA reads TGTGCCAGCAGCTTAGTGTCGGAAACAGATACGCAGTATTTT. Looking up the rest from reference TRBV7-8 and TRBJ2-3 gives the full variable domain: GAGVSQSPRYKVAKRGQDVALRCDPISGHVSLFWYQQALGQGPEFLTYFQNEAQLDKSGLPSDRFFAERPEGSVSTLKIQRTQQEDSAVYLCASSLVSETDTQYFGPGTRLTVL.

This rearrangement joins TRBV29-1 to TRBJ1-2; D remains unclear. Trimming stripped 4 bases from V and 1 base from J, with 7 bases between. CDR3 length: 12 residues. Looked up from germline, CDR1 is SQVTM and CDR2 is ANQGSEA. CDR3 nucleotides: TGCAGCGTTGCCGGCGATAACTATGGCTACACCTTC. Protein sequence: CSVAGDNYGYTF.